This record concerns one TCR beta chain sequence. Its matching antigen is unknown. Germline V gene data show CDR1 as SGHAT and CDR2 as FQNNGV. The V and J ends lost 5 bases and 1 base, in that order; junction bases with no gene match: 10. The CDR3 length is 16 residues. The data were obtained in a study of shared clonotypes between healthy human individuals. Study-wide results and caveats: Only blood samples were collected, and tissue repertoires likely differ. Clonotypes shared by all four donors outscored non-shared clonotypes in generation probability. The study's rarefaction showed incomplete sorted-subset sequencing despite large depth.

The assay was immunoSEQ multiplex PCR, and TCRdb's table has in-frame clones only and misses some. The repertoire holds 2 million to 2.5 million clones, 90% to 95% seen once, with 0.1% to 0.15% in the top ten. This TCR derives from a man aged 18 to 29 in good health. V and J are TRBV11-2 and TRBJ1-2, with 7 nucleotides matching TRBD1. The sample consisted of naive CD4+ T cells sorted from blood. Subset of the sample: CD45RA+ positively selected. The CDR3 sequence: CASSVGMTGNNYGYTF. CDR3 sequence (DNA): TGTGCCAGCAGCGTAGGGATGACAGGGAATAACTATGGCTACACCTTC.